Sequencing of this TCR beta chain was carried out in a study of identical twins. Overall study results and limits: The study based its conclusions on cross-sectional statistical analysis and did not follow the same donors. Beta out-of-frame sequences showed weaker excess sharing between twins.

Each CDR3 protein gets one entry after TCRdb re-called the 5' RACE reads with MiXCR. Seen here are under 300,000 distinct CDR3 sequences, approximately 12% observed once, and the top ten hold 4%. Concerning this clonotype: Its antigen remains unidentified.

V was shortened by 3 bases and J by 0 bases, with 5 bases between the two germline ends. The CDR3 extends over 13 amino acids. CDR1 is SQVTM, CDR2 ANQGSEA, per germline. The same specimen was also included in a second study, on yellow fever vaccine responses in identical twins.

V usage is TRBV29-1 and J usage is TRBJ2-2; D gene uncertain. The material sequenced was memory (CD45RO+) T cells sorted from blood. This TCR was recovered from a woman aged 18-30 years in good health. The CDR3 bases are TGCAGCGTTGACACTTCGAACACCGGGGAGCTGTTTTTT. Its protein is CSVDTSNTGELFF.